This T cell receptor beta chain derives from a study of OX40 agonist ivuxolimab in advanced cancers. Profiling relied on immunoSEQ multiplex PCR, and the TCRdb table lists in-frame clones only, not all of them. The sample yields around 79,000 clones, roughly nine tenths seen once. V lost 5 bases, J lost 1 base, and 2 bases stayed unmatched. The CDR3 runs 17 residues. Germline CDR1 is SGHNT and CDR2 is YENEEA. The sequence was obtained from an adult with an advanced solid tumor such as melanoma, head and neck, liver or kidney cancer. This specimen was CD4+ or CD8+ T cells sorted from blood, taken in a trial of the OX40 agonist ivuxolimab. This chain connects TRBV11-3 to TRBJ2-2; 15 nucleotides line up with TRBD2. DNA for the CDR3: TGTGCCAGCAGCGGACTAGCGGGGGGGTTGAACACCGGGGAGCTGTTTTTT. Translated: CASSGLAGGLNTGELFF. Looking up the rest from reference TRBV11-3 and TRBJ2-2 gives the full variable domain: EAGVVQSPRYKIIEKKQPVAFWCNPISGHNTLYWYLQNLGQGPELLIRYENEEAVDDSQLPKDRFSAERLKGVDSTLKIQPAELGDSAVYLCASSGLAGGLNTGELFFGEGSRLTVL.